This is a list of T cell receptor beta chains from one sample in a study of blood T cell repertoires in COVID-19. Some clones are missing from TCRdb's copy, which holds only in-frame ones; the method was immunoSEQ multiplex PCR. Of around 260,000 clones detected, more than 85% appear once; the ten largest clones hold over 4%. The material sequenced was peripheral blood. The receptors originated from an older woman with COVID-19, enrolled during active disease. CDR3s include the opening cysteine and the closing phenylalanine or tryptophan. The D gene is left open where the match is weak. A row's size may be missing; if present it is once, few, many or a size class.

16	TRBD2	TRBJ2-1	TRBV28	NA	CASSLWTSGSRDEQFF	TGTGCCAGCAGTTTATGGACTAGCGGGAGTAGAGATGAGCAGTTCTTC
15	NA	TRBJ1-1	TRBV30	NA	CAWSVPRVVNTEAFF	TGTGCCTGGAGTGTCCCCAGGGTGGTGAACACTGAAGCTTTCTTT
14	TRBD1	TRBJ2-7	TRBV5-1	NA	CASSSQGGTYEQYF	TGCGCCAGCAGCTCACAGGGGGGAACCTACGAGCAGTACTTC
15	NA	TRBJ1-5	TRBV3-1/TRBV3-2	NA	CASSQGTAFNQPQHF	TGTGCCAGCAGCCAAGGGACAGCCTTTAATCAGCCCCAGCATTTT
12	NA	TRBJ2-7	TRBV2	few	CASRRDSYEQYF	TGTGCCAGCAGGAGGGACTCCTACGAGCAGTACTTC
17	TRBD2	TRBJ2-3	TRBV15	NA	CATSRDRRLADPDTQYF	TGTGCCACCAGCAGAGATCGAAGACTAGCGGACCCAGATACGCAGTATTTT
13	NA	TRBJ2-1	TRBV2	many	CASSDFQTGEQFF	TGTGCCAGCAGTGATTTCCAGACCGGGGAGCAGTTCTTC
12	TRBD1	TRBJ2-7	TRBV6-5	NA	CASTQGVWEQYF	TGTGCCAGCACCCAGGGGGTCTGGGAGCAGTACTTC
14	NA	TRBJ1-1	TRBV6-5	NA	CASSSVYLNTEAFF	TGTGCCAGCAGTTCGGTATACTTGAACACTGAAGCTTTCTTT
13	TRBD1	TRBJ1-4	TRBV7-2	few	CASSWTGGEKLFF	TGTGCCAGCAGCTGGACAGGGGGTGAAAAACTGTTTTTT
13	NA	TRBJ2-7	TRBV11-2	once	CASSTGLHYEQYF	TGTGCCAGCAGCACAGGGTTACACTACGAGCAGTACTTC
18	NA	TRBJ2-2	TRBV18	NA	CASSPVSGDRDSTGELFF	TGTGCCAGCTCACCGGTTTCCGGAGACAGAGATTCCACCGGGGAGCTGTTTTTT
16	NA	TRBJ2-1	TRBV24-1	few	CATQTYSRLNGNEQFF	TGTGCCACCCAGACCTACTCGAGACTAAATGGGAATGAGCAGTTCTTC
15	TRBD1	TRBJ2-3	TRBV28	NA	CASSQTDRVTDTQYF	TGTGCCAGCAGTCAAACAGACAGGGTAACAGATACGCAGTATTTT